This T cell receptor (beta chain) was identified in a study of T cell responses to AZD1222 COVID-19 vaccine. Study-wide points: Across spike, vaccine-associated CD4 TCRs were found, dominant at 160-218 and 743-854. Reports say nearly half of spike-specific TCRs go after unmutated variant regions.

V shed 5 bases, J shed 7 bases, and the junction held 8 bases outside the gene matches. Germline lookup yields CDR1 LNHDA and CDR2 SQIVND (reference sequence). The CDR3 consists of 15 residues. TCRdb keeps only in-frame clones here, not all; method: immunoSEQ multiplex PCR. The sample has under 95,000 clones, roughly 85% seen once. In regard to this clone: The antigen remains unidentified.

The V and J genes are TRBV19 and TRBJ1-4, with TRBD1 matching 9 bases. Sequenced material: peripheral blood, taken 28 days after the second AZD1222 dose. The sequence came from an adult who received the AZD1222 COVID-19 vaccine. CDR3 sequence (DNA): TGTGCCAGTAGTGGACAGGGGACGGAAGGTGAAAAACTGTTTTTT. Translation: CASSGQGTEGEKLFF.